The 26 T cell receptor beta chains below were found in one sample sequenced in a study of T cell changes during pregnancy in multiple sclerosis. This table comes from immunoSEQ multiplex PCR, and its TCRdb copy is limited to in-frame clones, with some not included. The table lists 95,000 to 110,000 clones, less than 95% of them singletons. Sample: peripheral blood, taken in the third trimester of pregnancy. The receptors shown here come from a female donor in good health, enrolled as a control in a pregnancy study.

This chain uses TRBV9 with TRBJ1-4, with unresolved D. Germline loops: CDR1 SGDLS, CDR2 YYNGEE. This CDR3 has 14 amino acids. Trimming stripped 2 bases from V and 2 bases from J, with 7 bases between. The CDR3 nucleotides are TGTGCCAGCAGCGTCAGTCCCACTAATGAAAAACTGTTTTTT. Encoded protein: CASSVSPTNEKLFF. Filled out from reference TRBV9 and TRBJ1-4, the complete variable domain reads DSGVTQTPKHLITATGQRVTLRCSPRSGDLSVYWYQQSLDQGLQFLIQYYNGEERAKGNILERFSAQQFPDLHSELNLSSLELGDSALYFCASSVSPTNEKLFFGSGTQLSVL.

The chain employs TRBV7-3 and TRBJ2-3, with D perhaps matching TRBD1 (5 bases). Looked up from germline, CDR1 is SGHTA and CDR2 is FQGTGA. V shed 6 bases and J shed 3 bases, with 13 bases lying between them. The CDR3 is 14 residues long. The CDR3 nucleotides are TGTGCCAGCAGTCCAGGGTATTCAACAGATACGCAGTATTTT. It codes for CASSPGYSTDTQYF.

V is TRBV5-8 and J is TRBJ1-4; 8 bases are a match to TRBD1. CDR3 length equals 14 residues. The trim removed 4 bases at V and 8 bases at J, leaving 7 bases unmatched. CDR1 SGHTS and CDR2 YDEGEE come from the germline V gene. CDR3 loop: CASSKTGDAEKLFF. The DNA for the CDR3 is TGTGCCAGCAGCAAGACAGGGGATGCCGAAAAACTGTTTTTT. The variable domain in full, with the rest retrieved from reference TRBV5-8 and TRBJ1-4, is EAGVTQSPTHLIKTRGQQATLRCSPISGHTSVYWYQQALGLGLQFLLWYDEGEERNRGNFPPRFSGRQFPNYSSELNVNALELEDSALYLCASSKTGDAEKLFFGSGTQLSVL.

The chain carries TRBV12-1 and TRBJ2-2; the table's TRBD2 call for D was not verified on the DNA. TRBV12-1 is termed a pseudogene. This CDR3 comprises 14 residues. CDR3 sequence: CASSFKGRPGELFF. CDR3 bases: TGTGCCAGCAGCTTCAAGGGGAGGCCCGGGGAGCTGTTTTTT.

V gene TRBV7-9 combines with J gene TRBJ2-1; 10 nucleotides agree with TRBD1. This CDR3 has 15 residues. The ends lost 1 base at V and 5 bases at J; junction bases unmatched: 2. The germline V gene has CDR1 SEHNR and CDR2 FQNEAQ (reference sequence). CDR3 residues: CASSLEGTGDNEQFF. The CDR3 DNA follows: TGTGCCAGCAGCTTAGAGGGGACAGGGGACAATGAGCAGTTCTTC.

The V and J genes are TRBV19 and TRBJ2-7, with no clear D. The CDR3 covers 14 residues. V was cut by 1 base and J by 0 bases, with 7 bases left in between. Per the germline V gene, CDR1 is LNHDA and CDR2 is SQIVND (reference sequence). The CDR3 spells CASSIGANSYEQYF. The CDR3 DNA reads as TGTGCCAGTAGTATAGGGGCTAACTCCTACGAGCAGTACTTC.

This clone was detected only a few times. The V gene is TRBV7-2, the J gene TRBJ1-1; 9 nucleotides line up with TRBD1. This CDR3 has 14 residues. V lost 7 bases, J lost 8 bases, and 11 bases stayed unmatched. Germline V gene data show CDR1 as SGHTA and CDR2 as FQGNSA. The CDR3 DNA is TGTGCCAGCATTCTGGACAGGGGATTTTTAGAAGCTTTCTTT. Translation gives CASILDRGFLEAFF.

The chain carries TRBV6-4 and TRBJ1-1; maybe TRBD1 (5 bases). Germline lookup yields CDR1 MRHNA and CDR2 SNTAGT. The CDR3 covers 15 residues. The ends were cut back, 3 bases at V and 4 bases at J, with 15 bases in the middle. CDR3 protein: CASSESGVGSTEAFF. In DNA, the CDR3 is TGTGCCAGCAGTGAGTCGGGGGTGGGGAGCACTGAAGCTTTCTTT.

The V call is TRBV30, the J call TRBJ1-5; D possibly corresponds to TRBD1 (6 bases). In germline, CDR1 is GTSNPN, CDR2 SVGIG (reference sequence). The CDR3 sequence is 17 residues long. With 1 base removed from V and 0 bases from J, the gap between germline ends came to 16 bases. The CDR3 spells CAWSGGRTVSSNQPQHF. The CDR3 DNA sequence: TGTGCCTGGAGTGGCGGACGGACAGTGTCTAGCAATCAGCCCCAGCATTTT.

V usage is TRBV30 and J usage is TRBJ1-5; perhaps TRBD1 as D (6 bases). This CDR3 is built from 13 residues. Germline CDR1 and CDR2: GTSNPN and SVGIG (reference sequence). The germline V and J ends were trimmed by 4 bases and 7 bases, with 14 bases remaining between them. For the CDR3, the DNA is TGTGCCTGGACCAAACAGGGCTCCCAGCCCCAGCATTTT. Its translation: CAWTKQGSQPQHF.

The chain carries TRBV25-1 and TRBJ1-4; tentatively, D is TRBD1 (6 bases). Germline assignment: CDR1 MGHDK and CDR2 SYGVNS. This CDR3 region has 14 residues. V lost 2 bases to trimming and J lost 7 bases, with 11 bases between them. CDR3 in amino acids: CASSERGRGEKLFF. The DNA of the CDR3 is TGTGCCAGCAGTGAAAGGGGGAGGGGTGAAAAACTGTTTTTT.

The chain joins TRBV5-1 to TRBJ1-3, with D possibly TRBD1 on 5 matching bases. The germline V gene encodes CDR1 SGHRS and CDR2 YFSETQ. The CDR3 is 14 amino acids. Trimming removed 0 bases from V and 8 bases from J, with 12 bases in between. CDR3 protein: CASSLASLGDTIYF. The CDR3 region has the DNA TGCGCCAGCAGCTTGGCCTCCCTAGGGGACACCATATATTTT.

The chain is built from TRBV12-5 and TRBJ2-1, with 11 nucleotides matching TRBD1. The CDR3 runs to 21 residues. The V and J ends lost 2 bases and 4 bases, in that order; junction bases with no gene match: 19. Germline V CDR1 and CDR2: LGHNT, FRNRAP. The CDR3 bases are TGTGCTAGTGGTTTGTCCCGCCTCCGGGACAGGGGGTTAGAGCCTTACAATGAGCAGTTCTTC. This translates into CASGLSRLRDRGLEPYNEQFF.

Only one count was recorded for this clone. CDR3 sequence: CASSTPGQVKTQYF. The CDR3 DNA reads as TGTGCCAGTAGTACCCCAGGTCAGGTGAAGACCCAGTACTTC. This sequence joins TRBV19 and TRBJ2-5; D gene ambiguous. The CDR3 is 14 residues long. Germline CDR1 reads LNHDA; CDR2 reads SQIVND (reference sequence). The ends were cut back, 4 bases at V and 6 bases at J, with 15 bases in the middle. Together with reference TRBV19 and TRBJ2-5, the CDR3 gives the full variable domain: DGGITQSPKYLFRKEGQNVTLSCEQNLNHDAMYWYRQDPGQGLRLIYYSQIVNDFQKGDIAEGYSVSREKKESFPLTVTSAQKNPTAFYLCASSTPGQVKTQYFGPGTRLLVL.

The chain recombines TRBV4-3 with TRBJ2-1, with 12 bases fitting TRBD2. This CDR3 is built from 17 residues. Losses at the gene ends were 4 bases for V and 2 bases for J; bases not matched to a gene: 6. Germline V gene data show CDR1 as LGHNA and CDR2 as YSLEER. CDR3 amino acids: CASSPMTSGGAYNEQFF. The CDR3 DNA reads TGCGCCAGCAGCCCAATGACTAGCGGGGGAGCCTACAATGAGCAGTTCTTC.

This clone was recorded only once. The chain has TRBV30 and TRBJ2-1; D is perhaps TRBD2 (7 bases). V shed 4 bases and J shed 0 bases, with 13 bases lying between them. CDR3 length: 15 residues. CDR1 is GTSNPN, CDR2 SVGIG, per germline (reference sequence). This CDR3 reads CAWIEGGLSYNEQFF. The CDR3 nucleotides read TGTGCCTGGATCGAGGGGGGGCTCTCCTACAATGAGCAGTTCTTC.

This chain links TRBV27 with TRBJ1-1; no clear D gene. Looked up from germline, CDR1 is MNHEY and CDR2 is SMNVEV (reference sequence). Trimming removed 2 bases at V and 8 bases at J, with 12 bases between. The CDR3 runs 13 residues. CDR3 nucleotide sequence: TGTGCCAGCAGTTTACTCCGGGGTGCCGAAGCTTTCTTT. Its translation is CASSLLRGAEAFF.

The chain is built from TRBV5-6 and TRBJ2-5; 9 bases agree with TRBD2. CDR1 is SGHDT and CDR2 is YYEEEE in the germline V gene. The CDR3 is 14 residues long. The junction had 4 bases not matched to a gene; V was cut back by 1 base and J by 6 bases. The CDR3 DNA sequence: TGTGCCAGCAGCTTGTGGCTAGCGGGGAAGACCCAGTACTTC. The encoded protein is CASSLWLAGKTQYF.

The chain recombines TRBV7-2 with TRBJ2-1, with 10 bases aligning to TRBD2. CDR1 SGHTA and CDR2 FQGNSA come from the germline V gene. CDR3 length equals 18 residues. The junction had 11 bases not matched to a gene; V was cut back by 1 base and J by 5 bases. CDR3 coding DNA: TGTGCCAGCAGCTTAGAAGTGTTACAGCGGGGGGGGAACAATGAGCAGTTCTTC. As protein: CASSLEVLQRGGNNEQFF. Complete variable domain (other parts from reference TRBV7-2 and TRBJ2-1): GAGVSQSPSNKVTEKGKDVELRCDPISGHTALYWYRQSLGQGLEFLIYFQGNSAPDKSGLPSDRFSAERTGGSVSTLTIQRTQQEDSAVYLCASSLEVLQRGGNNEQFFGPGTRLTVL.

This clone was seen only once. V is TRBV7-9 and J is TRBJ2-7; 7 bases are a match to TRBD1. V lost 0 bases, J lost 4 bases, and 18 bases stayed unmatched. Germline V gene data show CDR1 as SEHNR and CDR2 as FQNEAQ (reference sequence). The CDR3 has 19 residues. The CDR3 loop is CASSLALGLSGTVTYEQYF. The CDR3 nucleotides are TGTGCCAGCAGCTTAGCGCTTGGGTTATCCGGGACAGTTACTTACGAGCAGTACTTC.

The V and J genes are TRBV5-5 and TRBJ1-1; D uncertain. This CDR3 region has 15 residues. The V and J ends lost 2 bases and 0 bases respectively, with 11 bases between them. Germline values: CDR1 SGHKS, CDR2 YYEKEE (reference sequence). This CDR3 is CASSFSAVLNTEAFF. The CDR3 region has the DNA TGTGCCAGCAGCTTTTCAGCGGTTTTGAACACTGAAGCTTTCTTT.

V usage is TRBV2 and J usage is TRBJ2-2, with D possibly TRBD2 on 6 matching bases. V lost 6 bases and J 1 base, leaving 15 bases between the germline ends. CDR1 and CDR2 (germline): SNHLY, FYNNEI. The CDR3 extends over 16 amino acids. The CDR3 nucleotides are TGTGCCAGCAGCCCGTCGGGCGGGGTGAACACCGGGGAGCTGTTTTTT. Its translation is CASSPSGGVNTGELFF.

This chain connects TRBV15 to TRBJ2-4; maybe TRBD2 (6 bases). Trimming shortened V by 5 bases and J by 0 bases, and 20 bases separated the two germline ends. The germline V gene has CDR1 LNHNV and CDR2 YYDKDF (reference sequence). This CDR3 is built from 18 residues. CDR3 DNA: TGTGCCACCAGCGCTAAGGGCGGGCGGGGATTAGCCAAAAACATTCAGTACTTC. Residues: CATSAKGGRGLAKNIQYF.

The rearrangement joins TRBV27 to TRBJ2-3; D unclear. CDR1 and CDR2 (germline): MNHEY, SMNVEV (reference sequence). The CDR3 sequence is 11 residues long. V lost 4 bases, J lost 4 bases, and 3 bases lay in between. The CDR3 DNA is TGTGCCAGCAGTTCCGCAGATACGCAGTATTTT. It specifies CASSSADTQYF.

The chain has TRBV12-5 and TRBJ1-2; TRBD1 agrees at 10 bases. V trimming: 7 bases; J trimming: 5 bases; junction bases outside the gene matches: 7. CDR1 and CDR2 from the germline V gene are LGHNT and FRNRAP. This CDR3 is 14 amino acids long. CDR3 coding DNA: TGTGCTAGTGCCCCGGGACAGGGGAGGTATGGCTACACCTTC. Protein sequence: CASAPGQGRYGYTF.

The chain employs TRBV19 and TRBJ1-1; D remains ambiguous. V lost 2 bases and J 4 bases, leaving 5 bases between the germline ends. CDR1 is LNHDA, CDR2 SQIVND, per germline (reference sequence). This CDR3 is built from 12 residues. CDR3 in DNA: TGTGCCAGTAGTATAATCGGCACTGAAGCTTTCTTT. It specifies CASSIIGTEAFF.